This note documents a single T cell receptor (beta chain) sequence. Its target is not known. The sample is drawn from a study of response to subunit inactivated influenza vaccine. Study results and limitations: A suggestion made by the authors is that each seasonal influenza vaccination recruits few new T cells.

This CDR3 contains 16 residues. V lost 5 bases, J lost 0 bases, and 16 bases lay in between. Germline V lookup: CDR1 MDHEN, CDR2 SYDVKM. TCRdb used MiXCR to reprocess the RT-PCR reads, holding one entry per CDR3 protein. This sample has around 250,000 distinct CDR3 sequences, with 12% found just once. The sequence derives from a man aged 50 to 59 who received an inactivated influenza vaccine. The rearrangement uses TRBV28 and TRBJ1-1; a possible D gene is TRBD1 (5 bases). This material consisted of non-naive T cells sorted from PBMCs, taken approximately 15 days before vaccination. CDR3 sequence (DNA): TGTGCCAGCAGTCTGGGGGGGGGGTCAATGAACACTGAAGCTTTCTTT. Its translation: CASSLGGGSMNTEAFF.